This T cell receptor beta chain was retrieved from a study of neoadjuvant anti-PD-1 for oral cavity cancer (dated by TCRdb to 2020 to 2023). Broadly, across the study: Before curative-intent surgical resection, most patients were given three to four biweekly doses of nivolumab at 3 mg/kg. A fourth nivolumab dose was given around day 43 to patients without progression, and definitive surgical resection was performed in those patients on days 50-56. Patients with complete response, partial response or stable disease by RECIST 1.1 were defined as responders, whereas patients with progression were defined as non-responders. The parent correlative cohort had 12 patients and a response rate of 25% to 35%.

According to the study, the label for this sample's time point signals: before neoadjuvant nivolumab. None of the patients had received prior systemic or radiation treatment, and all were newly diagnosed with stage II-IVA oral cavity squamous cell carcinoma. The cohort consisted of patients with HPV-negative, locally advanced oral cavity squamous cell carcinoma. No culture maintenance or expansion was done, as the peripheral blood mononuclear cells went straight to analysis. Samples were obtained from a longitudinal correlative study of a single-arm phase II trial of neoadjuvant nivolumab in oral cavity squamous cell carcinoma. Genomic DNA-based TCRbeta sequencing was performed on subject-matched pre- and post-treatment PBMCs and tumors from three responders and three non-responders. Peripheral blood mononuclear cells were drawn once before nivolumab treatment and a second time after treatment, when surgery took place. The Maxwell RSC DNA from Cells kit was used to extract genomic DNA from PBMCs.

Notes on this clone: This clone's antigen is unknown. The record has no base qualities; no much larger clone is one base away.

The research as a whole found: TCR analyses included only a few patients per response group, and the authors called for larger cohorts for validation. Within PBMCs, T cell clonality (Gini index) was significantly higher in non-responders than responders after neoadjuvant nivolumab. Higher pretreatment blood TCRbeta clonality and lower post-treatment tumor TCRbeta clonality were correlated with higher pretreatment blood Treg/Th17 ratios.

For deep sequencing, PBMC libraries mostly used 400 to 500 ng of input genomic DNA, with six replicates for each sample. The immunoSEQ hsTCRbeta kit was used to prepare TCRbeta libraries, following the manufacturer's instructions. Sequencing of the completed libraries took place using an Illumina NovaSeq 6000 S4 flow cell after they had been pooled to 3 nM. The paper's processing steps were these. The immunoSEQ Analyzer was used for raw data preprocessing and quality control. The analysis was restricted to productive rearrangements, with each unique CDR3 amino acid sequence defining a clonotype. Repertoire clonality was estimated as the Gini-Simpson index, computed with the R package tcR. Student's t test was used to compare Gini indices, and Pearson correlation was used to assess associations with tumor size change. Sourced from immuneACCESS, this table was stored by TCRdb with only in-frame sequences that have V and J called. A share of the clones is absent; for the studies checked, an unresolved V gene accounts for under half, and the remainder has no known explanation. The DNA gave D and trimming, while V, J and clone size come from that table. Across this sample there are tens of thousands of clones, with over 70% seen only once. Jointly, the top ten make up nearly 3.5% of the sample.

Its CDR3 holds 14 amino acids, cysteine through phenylalanine. The kept DNA is CDR3 alone, 42 bases in frame from the first base. CDR1 and CDR2, per the germline V gene (reference sequence), are SGHKS and YYEKEE. V was cut back by 0 bases and J by 0 bases, leaving a gap of 6 bases between them. Recombination linked TRBV5-5 to TRBJ1-1; a confident D gene designation cannot be given. The sequences come from PBMCs, collected before nivolumab (anti-PD-1) treatment. The clonotype was recovered from a person aged 35 to 85 with oral cavity squamous cell carcinoma. The sequence in DNA is TGTGCCAGCAGCTTGGTTCAGATGAACACTGAAGCTTTCTTT. This codes for CASSLVQMNTEAFF.